This T cell receptor beta chain was documented in a study of control samples from healthy donors and cancer patients. Clones were sequenced by immunoSEQ multiplex PCR, and TCRdb holds only the in-frame ones, with some missing. The top ten hold 8% of the sample, which has some 96,000 clones, roughly 93% seen once. Concerning this clone itself: Other DNA sequences in the sample encode the same CDR3.

CDR3 length equals 12 residues. Germline V gene sequence: CDR1 GTSNPN, CDR2 SVGIG (reference sequence). Trimming shortened V by 4 bases and J by 1 base, and 7 bases separated the two germline ends. The TCR sequence derives from a man between 18 and 29 years old in good health. V usage is TRBV30 and J usage is TRBJ1-2; D call uncertain. Sequenced material: blood. The CDR3 protein is CAWISDNYGYTF. CDR3 in DNA: TGTGCCTGGATATCCGATAACTATGGCTACACCTTC.